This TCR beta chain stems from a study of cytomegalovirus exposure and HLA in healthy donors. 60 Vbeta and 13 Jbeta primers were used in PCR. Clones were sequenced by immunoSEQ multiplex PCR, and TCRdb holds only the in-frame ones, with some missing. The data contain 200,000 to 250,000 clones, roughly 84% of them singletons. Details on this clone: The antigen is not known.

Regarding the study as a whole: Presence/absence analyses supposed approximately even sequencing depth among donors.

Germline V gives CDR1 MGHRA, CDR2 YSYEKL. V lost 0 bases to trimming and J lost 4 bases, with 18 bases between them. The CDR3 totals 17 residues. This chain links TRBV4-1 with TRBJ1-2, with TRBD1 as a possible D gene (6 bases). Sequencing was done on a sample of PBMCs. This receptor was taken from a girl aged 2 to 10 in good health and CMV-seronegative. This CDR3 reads CASSQDPGAGAGYGYTF. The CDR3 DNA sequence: TGCGCCAGCAGCCAAGATCCGGGTGCGGGGGCCGGCTATGGCTACACCTTC.